Listed here are 19 T cell receptor beta chains from one sample, sequenced in a study of glioma-infiltrating T cells after dendritic cell vaccination. TCRdb keeps only in-frame clones here, not all; method: immunoSEQ multiplex PCR. This table has approximately 100,000 clones, roughly 79% appearing once. The starting material was blood, obtained before dendritic cell vaccination. Receptors were obtained from a human donor with glioblastoma.

This clone was seen once. J is TRBJ2-5 and V is TRBV5-1, with a possible D match to TRBD1 (6 bases). This CDR3 spans 16 amino acids. V lost 0 bases to trimming and J lost 5 bases, with 17 bases between them. Germline CDR1 SGHRS, CDR2 YFSETQ. The CDR3 DNA is TGCGCCAGCAGCTTGGCCTACGAGGGACAACGGGAGACCCAGTACTTC. Its translation is CASSLAYEGQRETQYF. Supplemented by reference TRBV5-1 and TRBJ2-5, the full variable domain reads KAGVTQTPRYLIKTRGQQVTLSCSPISGHRSVSWYQQTPGQGLQFLFEYFSETQRNKGNFPGRFSGRQFSNSRSEMNVSTLELGDSALYLCASSLAYEGQRETQYFGPGTRLLVL.

The gene calls are TRBV2 and TRBJ2-5, with D perhaps matching TRBD2 (5 bases). The CDR3 totals 14 residues. CDR1 is SNHLY and CDR2 is FYNNEI in the germline V gene. Between the trimmed V and J ends, which lost 4 bases and 4 bases, there was a span of 13 bases. The CDR3, as DNA: TGTGCCAGCAGTGCCACGGTACGGGGAGAGACCCAGTACTTC. Protein sequence: CASSATVRGETQYF.

The chain recombines TRBV28 with TRBJ1-4, with a tentative D call TRBD1 (5 bases). V lost 6 bases, J lost 8 bases, and 19 bases lay in between. The CDR3 has 15 residues. The V gene's germline CDR1 is MDHEN and CDR2 SYDVKM. CDR3 DNA sequence: TGTGCCAGCAGCCCCACGGGGGGACGGGGGGAAAAACTGTTTTTT. Translation gives CASSPTGGRGEKLFF.

This clone has only a few counts. J is TRBJ2-2 and V is TRBV6-1; a weak D match, TRBD1 (6 bases). There are 14 residues in the CDR3. Looked up from germline, CDR1 is MNHNS and CDR2 is SASEGT. Trimming took off 7 bases at V and 1 base at J, with 10 bases between the two ends. CDR3 protein: CASIGQRNTGELFF. CDR3 nucleotide sequence: TGTGCCAGCATCGGACAGAGGAACACCGGGGAGCTGTTTTTT.

The chain links TRBV27 to TRBJ1-5, with a tentative D call TRBD1 (5 bases). This CDR3 region has 14 residues. V dropped 0 bases and J dropped 11 bases, with 14 bases sitting between them. The germline CDR1 and CDR2 sequences are MNHEY and SMNVEV (reference sequence). The CDR3 loop is CASSLSAEGGAQHF. The CDR3 region has the DNA TGTGCCAGCAGTTTATCGGCAGAGGGAGGGGCCCAGCATTTT.

The chain has TRBV5-1 and TRBJ2-7; 7 nucleotides agree with TRBD1. The germline CDR1 and CDR2 sequences are SGHRS and YFSETQ. Trimming took 5 bases from V and 2 from J; bases not matched to a gene: 10. The CDR3 spans 15 residues. The CDR3 here is CASSYDREKAYEQYF. CDR3 DNA: TGCGCCAGCAGTTACGACAGGGAGAAGGCCTACGAGCAGTACTTC.

This clone was detected a few times. The chain couples TRBV5-4 to TRBJ1-3; possible D gene TRBD1, 6 bases. V dropped 7 bases and J dropped 1 base, with 15 bases sitting between them. The length of the CDR3 is 15 residues. Germline CDR1 SGHNT, CDR2 YYREEE (reference sequence). The CDR3 region is CASRREGESGNTIYF. CDR3 in DNA: TGTGCCAGCCGCCGGGAGGGGGAGTCTGGAAACACCATATATTTT.

The V and J genes are TRBV19 and TRBJ1-2; 9 nucleotides line up with TRBD1. Germline V gives CDR1 LNHDA, CDR2 SQIVND (reference sequence). The CDR3 consists of 12 residues. V gave up 8 bases and J gave up 5 bases; unmatched junction bases: 3. The CDR3 loop is CASGDRGYGYTF. In DNA, the CDR3 is TGTGCCAGTGGAGACAGGGGGTATGGCTACACCTTC. The whole variable domain, remainder taken from reference TRBV19 and TRBJ1-2, is DGGITQSPKYLFRKEGQNVTLSCEQNLNHDAMYWYRQDPGQGLRLIYYSQIVNDFQKGDIAEGYSVSREKKESFPLTVTSAQKNPTAFYLCASGDRGYGYTFGSGTRLTVV.

This chain connects TRBV6-1 to TRBJ2-1, with 11 bases that match TRBD2. Germline CDR1 reads MNHNS; CDR2 reads SASEGT. CDR3 length equals 15 residues. The J segment lost 3 bases and the V segment lost 5 bases, leaving 3 bases of the junction unmatched. CDR3 protein: CASSLAGGYYNEQFF. The CDR3 nucleotides read TGTGCCAGCAGTCTAGCGGGGGGATACTACAATGAGCAGTTCTTC.

This clone was observed a single time. This rearrangement joins TRBV7-2 to TRBJ2-5, with D perhaps TRBD2 (7 bases). This CDR3 comprises 14 residues. Looked up from germline, CDR1 is SGHTA and CDR2 is FQGNSA. The V end was cut by 6 bases, the J end by 3 bases, with 14 bases between. CDR3 in DNA: TGTGCCAGCAGATCCCCGGGGGGCGAAGAGACCCAGTACTTC. Translating gives CASRSPGGEETQYF. The full variable domain, with the rest looked up from reference TRBV7-2 and TRBJ2-5, is GAGVSQSPSNKVTEKGKDVELRCDPISGHTALYWYRQSLGQGLEFLIYFQGNSAPDKSGLPSDRFSAERTGGSVSTLTIQRTQQEDSAVYLCASRSPGGEETQYFGPGTRLLVL.

This rearrangement joins TRBV4-1 to TRBJ2-3, with TRBD1 as a possible D gene (6 bases). There are 16 residues in the CDR3. Germline CDR1 reads MGHRA; CDR2 reads YSYEKL. Trimming removed 4 bases from V and 1 base from J, with 15 bases in between. The CDR3 nucleotides read TGCGCCAGCAGCCGGGGGCTCGCAGCTCGCACAGATACGCAGTATTTT. This sequence encodes CASSRGLAARTDTQYF.

This chain joins TRBV7-2 and TRBJ2-7, with D possibly matching TRBD2 (6 bases). This CDR3 contains 13 residues. V was cut by 6 bases and J by 6 bases, with 15 bases left in between. Germline V gives CDR1 SGHTA, CDR2 FQGNSA. The CDR3 sequence is CASSQQEGLEQYF. In DNA form, the CDR3 reads TGTGCCAGCAGTCAACAGGAGGGGCTCGAGCAGTACTTC. Together with reference TRBV7-2 and TRBJ2-7, the CDR3 gives the full variable domain: GAGVSQSPSNKVTEKGKDVELRCDPISGHTALYWYRQSLGQGLEFLIYFQGNSAPDKSGLPSDRFSAERTGGSVSTLTIQRTQQEDSAVYLCASSQQEGLEQYFGPGTRLTVT.

A single count supports this clone. The genes are TRBV10-3 and TRBJ2-1; TRBD1 matches at 7 bases. CDR3 size: 16 residues. Trimming at V came to 2 bases and at J to 5 bases, leaving 9 bases not matched to a gene. Germline-derived CDR1 and CDR2 are ENHRY and SYGVKD. The CDR3 DNA is TGTGCCATCAGTGAGCCGAACAGGGGTAACGACAATGAGCAGTTCTTC. The encoded protein is CAISEPNRGNDNEQFF.

As concerns this clone: An end of the junction does not agree with germline; a read error may underlie this. This sequence joins TRBV13 and TRBJ2-7, with 7 bases lining up with TRBD1. The CDR3 is 16 residues long. Germline V lookup: CDR1 PRHDT, CDR2 FYEKMQ (reference sequence). The CDR3 sequence is CASSLTIGQDSYEQYF. Written as DNA, the CDR3 is TGCGCCAGCAGCCTGACGATCGGACAGGACTCCTACGAGCAGTACTTC.

CDR3 sequence reads: CASSFDSLNTEAFF. The CDR3 nucleotides read TGTGCCAGCAGTTTTGACAGCCTGAACACTGAAGCTTTCTTT. The J gene is TRBJ1-1, the V gene TRBV27, with D maybe TRBD1 (5 bases). This CDR3 contains 14 residues. Germline CDR1 and CDR2: MNHEY and SMNVEV (reference sequence). V was pared by 3 bases and J by 0 bases, with 8 bases between.

The chain carries TRBV7-9 and TRBJ2-7, with TRBD1 identical over 8 bases. CDR1 SEHNR and CDR2 FQNEAQ come from the germline V gene (reference sequence). The CDR3 length is 16 residues. V was pared by 4 bases and J by 1 base, with 9 bases of the junction left unmatched. CDR3 sequence (DNA): TGTGCCAGCAGCTCAATCCGCGGACAGGGTTCCTACGAGCAGTACTTC. Translation: CASSSIRGQGSYEQYF.

This clone occurred a few times. The chain joins TRBV5-1 to TRBJ2-1; D is possibly TRBD2 (5 bases). V lost 1 base to trimming and J lost 1 base, with 9 bases between them. Germline loops: CDR1 SGHRS, CDR2 YFSETQ. The CDR3 runs to 15 residues. The CDR3 reads CASSLRPGSYNEQFF. The CDR3 bases are TGCGCCAGCAGCTTGCGTCCGGGATCCTACAATGAGCAGTTCTTC.

This clone has a single count. The chain joins TRBV10-3 to TRBJ2-3, with TRBD2 matching over 8 bases. Germline CDR1 and CDR2: ENHRY and SYGVKD. The CDR3 is 14 amino acids. The J segment lost 1 base and the V segment lost 11 bases, leaving 8 bases of the junction unmatched. The CDR3 DNA follows: TGTGCCTTCTCCGTTAGCGGGGGCACAGATACGCAGTATTTT. As protein: CAFSVSGGTDTQYF.

The chain recombines TRBV10-3 with TRBJ2-1, with D uncertain. CDR3 size: 11 residues. Trimming took 1 base from V and 12 from J, leaving 7 bases between them. Germline V gives CDR1 ENHRY, CDR2 SYGVKD. The chain's CDR3 is CAISEFQVQFF. The DNA for the CDR3 is TGTGCCATCAGTGAGTTCCAGGTGCAGTTCTTC.